Shown below are 18 T cell receptor beta chains from a single sample sequenced in a study of blood T cell repertoires in COVID-19. The table came from immunoSEQ multiplex PCR; TCRdb's copy has only in-frame clones and leaves some out. The table has 150,000 or so clones, 75% to 90% seen once. Sequencing was done on a sample of PBMCs or T cells enriched from blood (not recorded which). Source of these receptors: a woman aged 35 to 49 who had been exposed to COVID-19.

This chain joins TRBV6-5 and TRBJ1-2; a weak D match, TRBD1 (5 bases). This CDR3 contains 11 residues. CDR1 and CDR2 from the germline V gene are MNHEY and SVGAGI. Trimming shortened V by 8 bases and J by 4 bases, and 8 bases separated the two germline ends. The DNA for the CDR3 is TGTGCCAGCGGGCAGGGCTATGGCTACACCTTC. It is translated as CASGQGYGYTF.

This chain uses TRBV6-5 with TRBJ2-1; 14 bases map to TRBD2. The CDR3 runs 15 residues. After removal of 2 bases from V and 6 bases from J, the junction contained 0 bases not matched to a gene. CDR1 is MNHEY and CDR2 is SVGAGI in the germline V gene. The CDR3 sequence: CASSYGTSGGNEQFF. In nucleotides, the CDR3 is TGTGCCAGCAGTTACGGGACTAGCGGGGGCAATGAGCAGTTCTTC.

The chain joins TRBV19 to TRBJ1-4, with D possibly being TRBD1 (6 bases). There are 14 residues in the CDR3. Germline V gene data show CDR1 as LNHDA and CDR2 as SQIVND (reference sequence). Trimming stripped 6 bases from V and 2 bases from J, with 10 bases between. This chain's CDR3 is CASSRGSTNEKLFF. The CDR3 bases are TGTGCCAGTAGCAGGGGATCGACTAATGAAAAACTGTTTTTT.

This chain joins TRBV9 and TRBJ1-2; the D gene is possibly TRBD1 (5 bases). Trimming cost V 4 bases and J 6 bases, with 16 bases left between them. This CDR3 has 14 residues. The germline CDR1 and CDR2 sequences are SGDLS and YYNGEE. The CDR3 spells CASSLGRGSDGYTF. In nucleotides, the CDR3 is TGTGCCAGCAGCCTCGGTAGGGGTTCGGATGGCTACACCTTC.

This clone was recorded only once. V is TRBV7-6 and J is TRBJ1-1; weak D call: TRBD1 (5 bases). Germline V lookup: CDR1 SGHVS, CDR2 FNYEAQ. CDR3 length: 14 residues. Between the trimmed V and J ends, which lost 6 bases and 4 bases, there was a span of 15 bases. The CDR3 sequence: CASSQDGGRTEAFF. CDR3 DNA: TGTGCCAGCAGTCAAGACGGGGGTCGCACTGAAGCTTTCTTT.

This chain uses TRBV27 with TRBJ2-7, with D perhaps matching TRBD1 (6 bases). The germline CDR1 and CDR2 sequences are MNHEY and SMNVEV (reference sequence). Deletions cut 4 bases from V and 2 bases from J, with 12 bases between. The CDR3 runs to 14 residues. This CDR3 reads CASSSKGVTYEQYF. The CDR3 nucleotides are TGTGCCAGCAGTTCAAAGGGGGTTACCTACGAGCAGTACTTC.

This chain links TRBV10-3 with TRBJ1-1; D remains ambiguous. Per germline, CDR1 ENHRY and CDR2 SYGVKD. The CDR3 has 14 amino acids. Trimming took off 11 bases at V and 1 base at J, with 17 bases between the two ends. The CDR3 DNA reads as TGTGCCTCAGCGGGAGGGAAAAGGAACACTGAAGCTTTCTTT. Its protein product is CASAGGKRNTEAFF.

The rearrangement joins TRBV6-5 to TRBJ2-1; D may be TRBD2 (5 bases). The germline V gene has CDR1 MNHEY and CDR2 SVGAGI. The CDR3 is 11 amino acids. V lost 5 bases, J lost 9 bases, and 8 bases lay in between. CDR3 protein: CASSPGIEQFF. CDR3 coding DNA: TGTGCCAGCAGTCCCGGGATTGAGCAGTTCTTC.

This clone was counted a single time. This rearrangement joins TRBV4-3 to TRBJ1-1; maybe TRBD1 (5 bases). The germline CDR1 and CDR2 sequences are LGHNA and YSLEER. The V end was cut by 0 bases, the J end by 2 bases, with 13 bases between. This CDR3 region has 16 residues. CDR3 DNA: TGCGCCAGCAGCCAAGACAGTTTAGGGGTAAACACTGAAGCTTTCTTT. This translates into CASSQDSLGVNTEAFF.

This chain joins TRBV7-3 and TRBJ2-1, with 9 bases that match TRBD2. This CDR3 comprises 15 residues. With 2 bases clipped from V and 6 bases from J, the junction kept 5 bases outside the gene matches. The germline V gene has CDR1 SGHTA and CDR2 FQGTGA. Written as DNA, the CDR3 is TGTGCCAGCAGCTTATCAGCGGGGGGTACCAATGAGCAGTTCTTC. The encoded protein is CASSLSAGGTNEQFF.

By share, this clone ranks as medium-sized. This rearrangement joins TRBV6-1 to TRBJ2-7; 10 bases are a match to TRBD2. Germline V gene data show CDR1 as MNHNS and CDR2 as SASEGT. The ends lost 1 base at V and 7 bases at J; junction bases unmatched: 7. CDR3 size: 15 residues. CDR3 nucleotides: TGTGCCAGCAGTGAAGGTAGCGGGGGGCCAAGGGAGCAGTACTTC. It is translated as CASSEGSGGPREQYF.

The CDR3 protein is CASSDLREAEAFF. DNA of the CDR3: TGTGCCAGCAGCGATCTCAGGGAGGCTGAAGCTTTCTTT. The J gene is TRBJ1-1, the V gene TRBV9, with D possibly matching TRBD1 (5 bases). CDR1 and CDR2 from the germline V gene are SGDLS and YYNGEE. Between the trimmed V and J ends, which lost 3 bases and 6 bases, there was a span of 12 bases. The CDR3 sequence is 13 residues long.

This chain connects TRBV29-1 to TRBJ2-2; 12 nucleotides line up with TRBD2. The CDR3 extends over 16 amino acids. The trim removed 4 bases at V and 0 bases at J, leaving 3 bases unmatched. Germline V gene sequence: CDR1 SQVTM, CDR2 ANQGSEA. The CDR3 here is CSVGLAGGPNTGELFF. CDR3 DNA: TGCAGCGTTGGGCTAGCGGGAGGGCCGAACACCGGGGAGCTGTTTTTT.

This clone was seen more than once but under ten times. This rearrangement joins TRBV2 to TRBJ2-7; TRBD1 is a possible D gene (6 bases). CDR3 length equals 11 residues. Germline loops: CDR1 SNHLY, CDR2 FYNNEI. V lost 8 bases, J lost 2 bases, and 7 bases lay in between. The CDR3, as DNA: TGTGCCAGCCGGGACACCTACGAGCAGTACTTC. This gives the protein CASRDTYEQYF. Drawing the rest from reference TRBV2 and TRBJ2-7, the complete variable domain is EPEVTQTPSHQVTQMGQEVILRCVPISNHLYFYWYRQILGQKVEFLVSFYNNEISEKSEIFDDQFSVERPDGSNFTLKIRSTKLEDSAMYFCASRDTYEQYFGPGTRLTVT.

This chain links TRBV28 with TRBJ1-5, with D possibly matching TRBD1 (6 bases). The germline V and J ends were trimmed by 8 bases and 6 bases, with 17 bases remaining between them. This CDR3 comprises 14 residues. Germline lookup yields CDR1 MDHEN and CDR2 SYDVKM. The CDR3 DNA reads TGTGCCAGCGCTTTCGCGGGGGGCGGTCAGCCCCAGCATTTT. Translating it yields CASAFAGGGQPQHF. The variable domain in full, completed from reference TRBV28 and TRBJ1-5, reads DVKVTQSSRYLVKRTGEKVFLECVQDMDHENMFWYRQDPGLGLRLIYFSYDVKMKEKGDIPEGYSVSREKKERFSLILESASTNQTSMYLCASAFAGGGQPQHFGDGTRLSIL.

This chain joins TRBV24-1 and TRBJ2-2; D remains unclear. The length of the CDR3 is 11 residues. The V end lost 6 bases, the J end lost 8 bases, and 6 bases lay between the germline ends. Germline-derived CDR1 and CDR2 are KGHDR and SFDVKD. CDR3 amino acids: CATSWQGELFF. As DNA, the CDR3 is TGTGCCACCAGTTGGCAGGGGGAGCTGTTTTTT.

The chain recombines TRBV7-2 with TRBJ1-6; 7 bases line up with TRBD1. The V gene end was trimmed by 5 bases and the J gene end by 8 bases; junction bases not matched to a gene: 6. CDR1 is SGHTA and CDR2 is FQGNSA in the germline V gene. The CDR3 has 14 residues. This CDR3 reads CASSPRDRYSPLHF. CDR3 DNA sequence: TGTGCCAGCAGCCCCCGGGACAGATATTCACCCCTCCACTTT.

Notes on this clone: Different DNA sequences within this sample yield the same CDR3. This sequence joins TRBV3-1 (or the pseudogene TRBV3-2) and TRBJ1-5; D is uncertain. Trimming cost V 4 bases and J 0 bases, with 4 bases left between them. This CDR3 has 13 amino acids. Germline V gene sequence: CDR1 LGHDT, CDR2 YNNKEL (reference sequence). The CDR3 spells CASSPYSNQPQHF. CDR3 coding DNA: TGTGCCAGCAGCCCTTATAGCAATCAGCCCCAGCATTTT.